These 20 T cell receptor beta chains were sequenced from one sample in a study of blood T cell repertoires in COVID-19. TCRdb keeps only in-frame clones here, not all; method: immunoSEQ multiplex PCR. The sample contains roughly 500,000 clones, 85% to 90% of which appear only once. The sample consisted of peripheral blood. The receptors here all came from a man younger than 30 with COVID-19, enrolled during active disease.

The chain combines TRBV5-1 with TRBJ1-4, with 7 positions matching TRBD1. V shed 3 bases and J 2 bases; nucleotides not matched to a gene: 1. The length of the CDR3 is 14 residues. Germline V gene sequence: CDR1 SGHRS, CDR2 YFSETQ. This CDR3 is CASSWGQTNEKLFF. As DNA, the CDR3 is TGCGCCAGCAGCTGGGGACAGACTAATGAAAAACTGTTTTTT.

Here the CDR3 DNA reads TGTGCCAGCAGCTTAGGCCGGACAGGGGGTTATGGCTACACCTTC. This translates into CASSLGRTGGYGYTF. The V gene is TRBV13, the J gene TRBJ1-2; 10 bases fit TRBD1. Germline lookup yields CDR1 PRHDT and CDR2 FYEKMQ (reference sequence). Unmatched junction bases numbered 3, after V lost 0 bases and J lost 5 bases. There are 15 residues in the CDR3.

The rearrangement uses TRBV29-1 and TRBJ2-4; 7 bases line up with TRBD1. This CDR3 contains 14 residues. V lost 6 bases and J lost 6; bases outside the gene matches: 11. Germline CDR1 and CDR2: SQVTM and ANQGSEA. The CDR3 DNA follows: TGCAGCGTCCTCGAAACAGGGGTGGGAAACATTCAGTACTTC. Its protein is CSVLETGVGNIQYF.

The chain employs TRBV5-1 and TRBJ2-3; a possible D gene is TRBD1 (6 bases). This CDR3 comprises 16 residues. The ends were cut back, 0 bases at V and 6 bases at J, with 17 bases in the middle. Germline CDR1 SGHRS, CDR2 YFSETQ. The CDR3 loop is CASSLVGHSTTDTQYF. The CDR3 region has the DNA TGCGCCAGCAGCTTGGTGGGACACTCCACGACCGATACGCAGTATTTT.

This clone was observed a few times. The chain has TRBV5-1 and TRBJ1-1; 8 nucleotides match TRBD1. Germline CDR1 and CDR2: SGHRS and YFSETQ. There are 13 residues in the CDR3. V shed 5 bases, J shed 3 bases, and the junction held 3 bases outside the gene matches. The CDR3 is CASRPTGDTEAFF. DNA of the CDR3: TGCGCCAGCAGACCGACAGGGGACACTGAAGCTTTCTTT.

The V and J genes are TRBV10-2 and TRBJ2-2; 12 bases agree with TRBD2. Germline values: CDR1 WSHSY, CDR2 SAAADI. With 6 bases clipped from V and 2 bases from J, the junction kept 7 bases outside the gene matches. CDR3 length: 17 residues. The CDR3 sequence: CASSEGLAGPNTGELFF. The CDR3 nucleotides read TGCGCCAGCAGCGAAGGACTAGCGGGGCCCAACACCGGGGAGCTGTTTTTT.

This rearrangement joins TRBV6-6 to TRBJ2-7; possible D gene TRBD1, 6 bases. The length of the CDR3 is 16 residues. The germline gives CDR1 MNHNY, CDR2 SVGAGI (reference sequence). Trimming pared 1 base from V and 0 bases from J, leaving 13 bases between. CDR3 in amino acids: CASSYYGTRGSYEQYF. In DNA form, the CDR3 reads TGTGCCAGCAGTTACTATGGGACAAGGGGCTCCTACGAGCAGTACTTC.

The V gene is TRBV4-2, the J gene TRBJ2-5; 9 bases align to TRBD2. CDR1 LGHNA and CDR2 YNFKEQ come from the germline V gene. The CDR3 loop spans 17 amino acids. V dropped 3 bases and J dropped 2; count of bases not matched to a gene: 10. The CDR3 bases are TGTGCCAGCAGCCACCCCCCAGCGACTAGCGGACAAGAGACCCAGTACTTC. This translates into CASSHPPATSGQETQYF.

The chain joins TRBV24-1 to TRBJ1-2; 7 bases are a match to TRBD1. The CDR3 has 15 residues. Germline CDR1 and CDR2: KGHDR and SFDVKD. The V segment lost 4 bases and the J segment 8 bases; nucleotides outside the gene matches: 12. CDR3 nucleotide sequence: TGTGCCACCAGTGAGAATTGGACAGGTGGTTACGGCTACACCTTC. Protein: CATSENWTGGYGYTF.

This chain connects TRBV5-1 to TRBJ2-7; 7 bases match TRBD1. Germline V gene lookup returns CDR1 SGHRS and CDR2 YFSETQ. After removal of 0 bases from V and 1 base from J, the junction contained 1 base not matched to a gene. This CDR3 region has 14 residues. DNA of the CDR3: TGCGCCAGCAGCTTGGGGGGACAGTCCTACGAGCAGTACTTC. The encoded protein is CASSLGGQSYEQYF. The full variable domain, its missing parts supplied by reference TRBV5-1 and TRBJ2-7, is KAGVTQTPRYLIKTRGQQVTLSCSPISGHRSVSWYQQTPGQGLQFLFEYFSETQRNKGNFPGRFSGRQFSNSRSEMNVSTLELGDSALYLCASSLGGQSYEQYFGPGTRLTVT.

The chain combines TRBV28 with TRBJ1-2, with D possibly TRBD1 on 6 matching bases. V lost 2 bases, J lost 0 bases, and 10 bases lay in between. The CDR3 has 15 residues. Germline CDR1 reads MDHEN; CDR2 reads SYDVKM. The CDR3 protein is CASSLTTGTNYGYTF. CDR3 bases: TGTGCCAGCAGTTTAACGACAGGCACTAACTATGGCTACACCTTC.

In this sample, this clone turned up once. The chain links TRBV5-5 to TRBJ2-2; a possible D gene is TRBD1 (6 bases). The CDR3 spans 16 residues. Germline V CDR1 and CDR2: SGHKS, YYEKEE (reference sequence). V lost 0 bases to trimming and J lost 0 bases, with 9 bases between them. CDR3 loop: CASSLEGGTNTGELFF. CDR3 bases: TGTGCCAGCAGCTTGGAAGGGGGTACGAACACCGGGGAGCTGTTTTTT.

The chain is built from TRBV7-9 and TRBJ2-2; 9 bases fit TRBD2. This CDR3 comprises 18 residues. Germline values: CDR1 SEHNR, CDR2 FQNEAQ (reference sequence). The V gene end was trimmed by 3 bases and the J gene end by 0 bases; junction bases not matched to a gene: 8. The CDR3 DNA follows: TGTGCCAGCAGCTTCCAAAAGCGACTAGCGGCGAACACCGGGGAGCTGTTTTTT. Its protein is CASSFQKRLAANTGELFF.

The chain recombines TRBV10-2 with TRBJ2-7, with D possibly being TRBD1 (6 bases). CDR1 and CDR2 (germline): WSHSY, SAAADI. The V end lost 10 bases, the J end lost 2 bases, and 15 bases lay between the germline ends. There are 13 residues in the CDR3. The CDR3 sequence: CATLDRMTYEQYF. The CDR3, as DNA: TGCGCCACCCTGGACAGAATGACCTACGAGCAGTACTTC.

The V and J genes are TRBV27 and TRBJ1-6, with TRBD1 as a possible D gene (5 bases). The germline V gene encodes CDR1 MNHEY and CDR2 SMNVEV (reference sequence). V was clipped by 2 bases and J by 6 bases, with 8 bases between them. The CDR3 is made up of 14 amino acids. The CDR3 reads CASSLQGVNSPLHF. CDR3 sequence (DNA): TGTGCCAGCAGTTTACAGGGCGTTAATTCACCCCTCCACTTT.

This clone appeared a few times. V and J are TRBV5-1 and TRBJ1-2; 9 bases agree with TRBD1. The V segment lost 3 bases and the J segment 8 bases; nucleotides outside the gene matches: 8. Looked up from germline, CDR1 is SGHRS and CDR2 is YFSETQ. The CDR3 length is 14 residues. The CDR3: CASSSSGGQGGYTF. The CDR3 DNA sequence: TGCGCCAGCAGCTCATCCGGGGGACAGGGAGGCTACACCTTC.

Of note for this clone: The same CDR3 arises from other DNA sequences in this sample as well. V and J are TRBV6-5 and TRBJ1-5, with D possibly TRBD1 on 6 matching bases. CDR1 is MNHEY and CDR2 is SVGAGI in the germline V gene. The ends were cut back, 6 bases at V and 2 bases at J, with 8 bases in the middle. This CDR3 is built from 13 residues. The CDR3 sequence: CASRAGGNQPQHF. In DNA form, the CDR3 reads TGTGCCAGCAGAGCAGGGGGCAATCAGCCCCAGCATTTT.

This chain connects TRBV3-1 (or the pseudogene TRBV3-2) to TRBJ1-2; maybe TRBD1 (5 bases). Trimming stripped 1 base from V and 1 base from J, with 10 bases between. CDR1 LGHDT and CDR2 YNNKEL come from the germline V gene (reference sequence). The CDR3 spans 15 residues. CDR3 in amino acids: CASSQGQGLNYGYTF. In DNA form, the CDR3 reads TGTGCCAGCAGCCAAGGTCAGGGACTTAACTATGGCTACACCTTC.

CDR3 nucleotide sequence: TGTGCCAGCAGCCATAGCGGGAGGGCTATCAATGAGCAGTTCTTC. Amino acid sequence: CASSHSGRAINEQFF. V and J are TRBV11-3 and TRBJ2-1, with 11 bases that match TRBD2. The trim removed 5 bases at V and 6 bases at J, leaving 6 bases unmatched. Germline CDR1 and CDR2: SGHNT and YENEEA. The CDR3 extends over 15 amino acids.

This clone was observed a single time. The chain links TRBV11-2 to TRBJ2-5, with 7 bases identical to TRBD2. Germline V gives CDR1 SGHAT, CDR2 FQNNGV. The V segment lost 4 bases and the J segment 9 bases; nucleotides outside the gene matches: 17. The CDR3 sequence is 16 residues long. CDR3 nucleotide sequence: TGTGCCAGCAGCTCTCCCCGGAGCGGGGTATTTAGCGCCCAGTACTTC. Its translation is CASSSPRSGVFSAQYF. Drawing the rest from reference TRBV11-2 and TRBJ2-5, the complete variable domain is EAGVAQSPRYKIIEKRQSVAFWCNPISGHATLYWYQQILGQGPKLLIQFQNNGVVDDSQLPKDRFSAERLKGVDSTLKIQPAKLEDSAVYLCASSSPRSGVFSAQYFGPGTRLLVL.